These T cell receptor beta chains were read from a single sample in a study of T-cell reconstitution after alpha-beta-depleted transplantation in children. TCRdb re-analysed the PCR reads in MiXCR, keeping a single row per CDR3 protein. In the table there are hundreds of thousands of distinct CDR3 sequences, approximately 12% of which are singletons. The sample in question was PBMCs, mostly from graft donor cells, obtained 360 days after TCRalphabeta/CD19-depleted stem cell transplant. Receptors were obtained from a male patient under 18 who had a stem cell transplant for acute myeloid leukemia, so the T cells may come from the graft donor. CDR3s include the opening cysteine and the closing phenylalanine or tryptophan.

v_call | cdr3_length | cdr3_aa
TRBV7-7 | 13 | CASSLRRPETQYF
TRBV10-2 | 16 | CASSVIGLAVQETQYF
TRBV7-8 | 17 | CASSLVEGDIAPLEQYF
TRBV11-2 | 17 | CASRGGRAPRTFNEQFF
TRBV10-3 | 17 | CAISDPSRAGGGDTQYF
TRBV20-1 | 13 | CSAYRDVQETQYF
TRBV18 | 12 | CASSPREETQYF
TRBV5-1 | 16 | CASSLGLAGVADTQYF
TRBV6-5 | 18 | CASSYLDRVFSGANVLTF
TRBV29-1 | 12 | CSVEGGAYEQYF
TRBV21-1 | 19 | CASSKVPGIAGAGNYEQYF
TRBV29-1 | 12 | CSVAQGVYEQYF
TRBV5-1 | 13 | CASSFLDTYEQYF
TRBV5-1 | 18 | CASSLAPLASPEVMAQYF
TRBV5-1 | 18 | CASSPGTSGTFSQETQYF
TRBV7-8 | 15 | CASSLGAGLLYGYTF
TRBV30 | 13 | CAWTDHEGQPQHF
TRBV12-3/TRBV12-4 | 16 | CASSSREGGSYNEQFF
TRBV30 | 11 | CAWGGIYEQFF
TRBV9 | 16 | CASSVLAGETYNEQFF
TRBV12-3/TRBV12-4 | 15 | CASTPDRNYNQPQHF
TRBV3-1 | 15 | CASSLLAGSLAEQYF
TRBV6-2/TRBV6-3 | 15 | CASSTDSYSNQPQHF
TRBV6-2/TRBV6-3 | 14 | CASSHREWGTEAFF
TRBV7-2 | 15 | CASSLGRQDPYEQYF
TRBV7-9 | 14 | CASSWTGGGTEAFF
TRBV11-3 | 15 | CASSFRTGVTDTQYF
TRBV19 | 17 | CASSIIPGTSGSNEQFF
TRBV6-1 | 13 | CASSRDYLSEQYF
TRBV5-1 | 16 | CASSMIAGVTYNEQFF
TRBV12-3/TRBV12-4 | 13 | CASSFSIRLEAFF
TRBV4-3 | 17 | CASSQESTSGSQETQYF
TRBV15 | 14 | CATSRDWGSNEQYF
TRBV6-1 | 14 | CASSGPRGTDTQYF
TRBV12-3/TRBV12-4 | 15 | CASSLVGQGYTEAFF
TRBV10-3 | 14 | CAISGVTEQYEQYF
TRBV27 | 15 | CASSLKGLAGSEQYF
TRBV5-1 | 16 | CASSLLASGAYNEQFF
TRBV15 | 16 | CATSGRGEIFQETQYF
TRBV7-8 | 16 | CASSLEGLAGGGAQYF
TRBV20-1 | 15 | CSASIQGVVTYGYTF
TRBV28 | 15 | CASSPQTGVFTEAFF
TRBV7-3 | 13 | CASSLQWNTEAFF
TRBV5-1 | 17 | CASSATSGLAGGDTQYF
TRBV10-3 | 16 | CAISEGDRGVGQPQHF
TRBV6-5 | 14 | CASSFSSGGTEAFF
TRBV20-1 | 16 | CSARDRLAGNTGELFF
TRBV14 | 15 | CASSQGRQRGFEQYF
TRBV10-3 | 16 | CAISESMAGGQETQYF
TRBV19 | 15 | CASSTPTGFTGELFF
TRBV7-2 | 16 | CASSSQWTPYQETQYF
TRBV3-1 | 13 | CASSALGHYEQYF
TRBV20-1 | 11 | CSAPEQETQYF
TRBV15 | 15 | CATTPQGARGQPQHF